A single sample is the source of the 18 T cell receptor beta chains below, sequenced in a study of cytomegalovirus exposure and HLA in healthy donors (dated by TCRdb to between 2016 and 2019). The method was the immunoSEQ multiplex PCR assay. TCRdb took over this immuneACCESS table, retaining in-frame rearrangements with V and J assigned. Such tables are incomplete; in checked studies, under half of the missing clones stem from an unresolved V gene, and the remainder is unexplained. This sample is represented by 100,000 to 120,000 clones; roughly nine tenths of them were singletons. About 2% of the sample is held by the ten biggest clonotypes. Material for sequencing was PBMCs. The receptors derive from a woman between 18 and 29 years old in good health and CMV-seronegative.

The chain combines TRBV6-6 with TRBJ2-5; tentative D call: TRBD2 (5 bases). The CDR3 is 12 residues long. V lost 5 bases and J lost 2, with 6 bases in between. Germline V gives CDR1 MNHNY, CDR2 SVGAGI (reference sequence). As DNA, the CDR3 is TGTGCCAGCAGTCCGGGGCAAGAGACCCAGTACTTC. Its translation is CASSPGQETQYF.

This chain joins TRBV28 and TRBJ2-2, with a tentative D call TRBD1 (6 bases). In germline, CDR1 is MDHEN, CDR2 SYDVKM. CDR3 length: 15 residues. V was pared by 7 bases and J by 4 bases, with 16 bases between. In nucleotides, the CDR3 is TGTGCCAGCAACAGATTACAGGGTGGCACCGGGGAGCTGTTTTTT. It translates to CASNRLQGGTGELFF.

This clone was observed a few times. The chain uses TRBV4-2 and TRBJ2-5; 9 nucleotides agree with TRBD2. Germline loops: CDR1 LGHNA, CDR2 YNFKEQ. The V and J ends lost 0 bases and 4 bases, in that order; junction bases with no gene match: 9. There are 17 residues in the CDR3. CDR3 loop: CASSQDQLREGGETQYF. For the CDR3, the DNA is TGTGCCAGCAGCCAAGATCAGTTGCGGGAGGGTGGAGAGACCCAGTACTTC.

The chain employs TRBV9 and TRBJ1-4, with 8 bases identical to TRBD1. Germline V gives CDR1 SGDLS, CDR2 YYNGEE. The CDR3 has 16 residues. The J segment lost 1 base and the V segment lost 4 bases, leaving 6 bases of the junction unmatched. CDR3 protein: CASSPGQGQTNEKLFF. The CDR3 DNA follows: TGTGCCAGCAGCCCCGGACAGGGTCAAACTAATGAAAAACTGTTTTTT.

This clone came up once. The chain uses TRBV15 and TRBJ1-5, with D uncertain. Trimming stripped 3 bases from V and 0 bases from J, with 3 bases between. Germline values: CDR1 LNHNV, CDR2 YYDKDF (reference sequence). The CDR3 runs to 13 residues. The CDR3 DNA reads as TGTGCCACCAGCAGCGGTAGCAATCAGCCCCAGCATTTT. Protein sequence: CATSSGSNQPQHF.

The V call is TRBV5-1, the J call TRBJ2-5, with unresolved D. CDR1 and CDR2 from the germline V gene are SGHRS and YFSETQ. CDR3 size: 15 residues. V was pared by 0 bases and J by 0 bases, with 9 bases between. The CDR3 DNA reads TGCGCCAGCAGCTTGGGTCACACCAACCAAGAGACCCAGTACTTC. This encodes CASSLGHTNQETQYF.

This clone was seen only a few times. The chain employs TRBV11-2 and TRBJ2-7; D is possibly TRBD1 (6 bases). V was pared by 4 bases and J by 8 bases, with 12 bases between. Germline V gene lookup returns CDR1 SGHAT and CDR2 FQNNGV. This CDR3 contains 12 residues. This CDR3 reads CASSSDSGKQYF. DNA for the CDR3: TGTGCCAGCAGCTCGGACAGTGGTAAGCAGTACTTC.

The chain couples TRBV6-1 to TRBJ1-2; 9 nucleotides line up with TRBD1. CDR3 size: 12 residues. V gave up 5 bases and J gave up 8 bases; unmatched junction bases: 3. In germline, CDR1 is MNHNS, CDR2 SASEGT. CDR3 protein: CASSRTGDGYTF. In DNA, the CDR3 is TGTGCCAGCAGTCGGACAGGGGACGGCTACACCTTC.

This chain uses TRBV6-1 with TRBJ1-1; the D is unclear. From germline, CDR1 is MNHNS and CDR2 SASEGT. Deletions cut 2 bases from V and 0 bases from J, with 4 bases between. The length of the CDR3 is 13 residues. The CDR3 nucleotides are TGTGCCAGCAGTGAACACATGAACACTGAAGCTTTCTTT. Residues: CASSEHMNTEAFF.

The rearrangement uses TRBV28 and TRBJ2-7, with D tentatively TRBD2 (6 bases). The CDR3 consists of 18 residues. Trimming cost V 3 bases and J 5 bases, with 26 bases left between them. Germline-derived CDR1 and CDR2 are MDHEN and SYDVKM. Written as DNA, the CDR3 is TGTGCCAGCAGTTTTTCCCGTAGGGCTCTCCGGGGCGGGGACGAGCAGTACTTC. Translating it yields CASSFSRRALRGGDEQYF.

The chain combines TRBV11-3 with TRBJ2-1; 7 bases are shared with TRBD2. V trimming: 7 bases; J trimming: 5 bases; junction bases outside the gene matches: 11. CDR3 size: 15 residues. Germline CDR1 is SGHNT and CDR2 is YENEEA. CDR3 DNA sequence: TGTGCCAGCACCAACATCCAGCGGGGAAACAATGAGCAGTTCTTC. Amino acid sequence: CASTNIQRGNNEQFF.

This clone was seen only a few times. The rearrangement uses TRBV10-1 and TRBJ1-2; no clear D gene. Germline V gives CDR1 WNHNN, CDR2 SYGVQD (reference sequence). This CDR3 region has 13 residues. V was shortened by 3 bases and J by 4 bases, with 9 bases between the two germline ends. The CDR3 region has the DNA TGCGCCAGCAGTGACCGGGTTGGCTATGGCTACACCTTC. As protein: CASSDRVGYGYTF.

This chain's CDR3 is CASRKAGTVYEKLFF. In nucleotides, the CDR3 is TGTGCCAGCAGGAAAGCCGGGACAGTGTATGAAAAACTGTTTTTT. This sequence joins TRBV7-9 and TRBJ1-4; the match to TRBD1 covers 7 bases. Germline CDR1 and CDR2: SEHNR and FQNEAQ (reference sequence). With 6 bases clipped from V and 6 bases from J, the junction kept 10 bases outside the gene matches. The CDR3 sequence is 15 residues long.

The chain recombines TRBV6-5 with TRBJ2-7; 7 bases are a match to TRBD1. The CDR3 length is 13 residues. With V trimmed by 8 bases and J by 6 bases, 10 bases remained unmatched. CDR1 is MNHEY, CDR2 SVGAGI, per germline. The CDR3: CASAAGGTLEQYF. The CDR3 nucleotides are TGTGCCAGCGCGGCAGGGGGTACCCTCGAGCAGTACTTC.

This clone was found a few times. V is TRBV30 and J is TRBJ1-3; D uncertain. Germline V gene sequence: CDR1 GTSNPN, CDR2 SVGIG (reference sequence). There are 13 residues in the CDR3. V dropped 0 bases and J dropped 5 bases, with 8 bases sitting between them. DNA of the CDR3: TGTGCCTGGAGTGTGAGCGGGCGAAACACCATATATTTT. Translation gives CAWSVSGRNTIYF. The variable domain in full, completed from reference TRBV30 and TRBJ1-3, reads SQTIHQWPATLVQPVGSPLSLECTVEGTSNPNLYWYRQAAGRGLQLLFYSVGIGQISSEVPQNLSASRPQDRQFILSSKKLLLSDSGFYLCAWSVSGRNTIYFGEGSWLTVV.

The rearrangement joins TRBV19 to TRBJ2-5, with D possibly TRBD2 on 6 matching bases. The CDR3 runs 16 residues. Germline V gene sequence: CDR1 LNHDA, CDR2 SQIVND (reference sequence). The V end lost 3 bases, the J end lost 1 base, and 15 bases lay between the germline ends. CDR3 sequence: CASSIRRGSRQETQYF. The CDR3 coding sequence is TGTGCCAGTAGTATTAGGCGGGGCTCTCGCCAAGAGACCCAGTACTTC.

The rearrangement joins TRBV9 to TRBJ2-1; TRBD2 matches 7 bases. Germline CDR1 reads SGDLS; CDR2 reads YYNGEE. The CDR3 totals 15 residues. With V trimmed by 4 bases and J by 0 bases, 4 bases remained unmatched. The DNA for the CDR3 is TGTGCCAGCAGCTCCGGGGGGAGCTCCTACAATGAGCAGTTCTTC. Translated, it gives CASSSGGSSYNEQFF.

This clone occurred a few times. Here the CDR3 reads CASTSVGRGKNEQFF. As DNA, the CDR3 is TGTGCCAGTACTTCCGTCGGCCGAGGGAAGAATGAGCAGTTCTTC. The chain employs TRBV19 and TRBJ2-1; D perhaps matches TRBD2 (5 bases). Germline values: CDR1 LNHDA, CDR2 SQIVND (reference sequence). Trimming removed 7 bases from V and 7 bases from J, with 20 bases in between. The CDR3 covers 15 residues.